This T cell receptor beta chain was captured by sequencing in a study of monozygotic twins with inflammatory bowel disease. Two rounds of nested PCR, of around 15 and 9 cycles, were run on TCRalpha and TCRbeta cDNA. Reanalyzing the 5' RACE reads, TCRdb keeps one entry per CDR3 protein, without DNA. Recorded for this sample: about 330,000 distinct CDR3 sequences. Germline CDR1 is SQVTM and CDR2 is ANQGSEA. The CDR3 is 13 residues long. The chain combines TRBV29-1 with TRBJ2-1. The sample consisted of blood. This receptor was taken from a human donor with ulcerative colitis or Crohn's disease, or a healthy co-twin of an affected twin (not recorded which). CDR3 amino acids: CSVHPTAFSEQFF.